The next 19 T cell receptor beta chains were all read from a single sample in a study of blood T cells in healthy people across ages. Sample-barcoded 5' priming and a J-beta primer mix drove a second PCR of about 6 to 11 cycles. TCRdb itself ran the 5' RACE reads through MiXCR, one entry per CDR3 protein. The sample shows around 520,000 distinct CDR3 sequences, 25% to 35% of them seen only once. These data were also reused for a study on T cells of mothers and their children.

The material sequenced was blood. Receptors were obtained from a boy aged 2 to 9 in good health.

This clonotype was recorded at least ten times. In DNA, the CDR3 is TGTGCCAGCAGCCTCAGGGGGCAGGAGACCCAGTACTTC. It is translated as CASSLRGQETQYF. This chain links TRBV7-2 with TRBJ2-5; 8 bases match TRBD1. CDR3 length equals 13 residues. The V gene's germline CDR1 is SGHTA and CDR2 FQGNSA. Trimming at V came to 5 bases and at J to 5 bases, leaving 4 bases not matched to a gene. Together with reference TRBV7-2 and TRBJ2-5, the CDR3 gives the full variable domain: GAGVSQSPSNKVTEKGKDVELRCDPISGHTALYWYRQSLGQGLEFLIYFQGNSAPDKSGLPSDRFSAERTGGSVSTLTIQRTQQEDSAVYLCASSLRGQETQYFGPGTRLLVL.

The gene calls are TRBV30 and TRBJ2-5; 8 bases are shared with TRBD1. The better agreement between TRBJ2-7 and the DNA end casts doubt on the J call. Germline V lookup: CDR1 GTSNPN, CDR2 SVGIG (reference sequence). The CDR3 is 18 residues long. The CDR3 sequence is CAWRGQGVRGRSSYEQYF. The CDR3 coding sequence is TGTGCCTGGAGAGGACAGGGCGTTCGAGGCCGGTCCTCCTACGAGCAGTACTTC.

Comments on this clonotype: One junction end disagrees with the germline gene, perhaps due to a read error. V is TRBV20-1 and J is TRBJ2-5, with D perhaps matching TRBD2 (7 bases). From germline, CDR1 is DFQATT and CDR2 SNEGSKA (reference sequence). The CDR3 spans 15 residues. The CDR3 DNA follows: TGCAGTGCTAGTCAGGGCGGGGGACATAGGGAGACTCAGTACTTC. Translation: CSASQGGGHRETQYF.

The V gene is TRBV20-1, the J gene TRBJ2-1, with 14 bases that match TRBD2. The V gene's germline CDR1 is DFQATT and CDR2 SNEGSKA (reference sequence). V was clipped by 5 bases and J by 5 bases; unmatched bases: 8. This CDR3 spans 16 amino acids. CDR3 DNA: TGCAGTGCTGGGGGACTAGCGGGAGATGAGGACAATGAGCAGTTCTTC. Amino acids: CSAGGLAGDEDNEQFF.

The rearrangement joins TRBV28 to TRBJ1-2; D call uncertain. Germline CDR1 is MDHEN and CDR2 is SYDVKM. This CDR3 is built from 14 residues. Between the trimmed V and J ends, which lost 6 bases and 7 bases, there was a span of 18 bases. CDR3 region: CASSPGVGIFGYTF. The CDR3 DNA reads as TGTGCCAGCAGCCCCGGAGTAGGAATCTTTGGCTACACCTTC.

Details on this clonotype: Mismatch with germline at one junction end may stem from a read error. The V and J genes are TRBV20-1 and TRBJ2-6, with D possibly being TRBD2 (7 bases). Germline-derived CDR1 and CDR2 are DFQATT and SNEGSKA (reference sequence). The CDR3 spans 15 residues. The CDR3 protein is CSARVGEAGASVLTF. The DNA for the CDR3 is TGCAGTGCTAGAGTTGGAGAGGCGGGGGCCAGCGTCCTGACTTTC.

This clonotype has only a few counts. The chain combines TRBV28 with TRBJ2-7; 7 nucleotides line up with TRBD2. CDR3 size: 16 residues. Germline CDR1 MDHEN, CDR2 SYDVKM. V lost 4 bases and J lost 3; bases outside the gene matches: 12. CDR3 region: CASSSTNRDYRYEQYF. The CDR3 DNA reads TGTGCCAGCAGTTCCACCAACCGGGACTACCGCTACGAGCAGTACTTC.

The chain links TRBV28 to TRBJ1-1; TRBD1 aligns across 11 bases. The length of the CDR3 is 15 residues. Trimming removed 10 bases from V and 4 bases from J; junction bases left unmatched: 11. Germline CDR1 is MDHEN and CDR2 is SYDVKM. CDR3 DNA sequence: TGTGCCACGGGAGGGACAGGGGGTGTATTCACTGAAGCTTTCTTT. Its protein is CATGGTGGVFTEAFF. The complete variable domain, with remaining parts taken from reference TRBV28 and TRBJ1-1, reads DVKVTQSSRYLVKRTGEKVFLECVQDMDHENMFWYRQDPGLGLRLIYFSYDVKMKEKGDIPEGYSVSREKKERFSLILESASTNQTSMYLCATGGTGGVFTEAFFGQGTRLTVV.

Of note for this clonotype: Germline is not matched at one junction end, which may reflect a read error. The V and J genes are TRBV7-2 and TRBJ1-4; no clear D gene. Per the germline V gene, CDR1 is SGHTA and CDR2 is FQGNSA. CDR3 length equals 13 residues. CDR3 loop: CASSLGSTEKLLF. The DNA of the CDR3 is TGTGCCAGCAGCTTGGGGTCGACTGAAAAACTGCTTTTT.

This clonotype has just a few counts. The rearrangement joins TRBV4-1 to TRBJ1-1; D not certain. Germline V gene data show CDR1 as MGHRA and CDR2 as YSYEKL. Trimming shortened V by 3 bases and J by 0 bases, and 17 bases separated the two germline ends. This CDR3 region has 17 residues. The CDR3 DNA follows: TGCGCCAGCAGCCAGGATGCGGACGGAGGTATGAACACTGAAGCTTTCTTT. Translation: CASSQDADGGMNTEAFF.

J is TRBJ2-2 and V is TRBV6-5, with no clear D. The germline V and J ends were trimmed by 0 bases and 1 base, with 6 bases remaining between them. CDR3 length: 15 amino acids. The V gene's germline CDR1 is MNHEY and CDR2 SVGAGI. DNA for the CDR3: TGTGCCAGCAGTTACTCTGTCCTGAACACCGGGGAGCTGTTTTTT. This sequence encodes CASSYSVLNTGELFF.

V usage is TRBV3-1 and J usage is TRBJ2-2; tentatively, D is TRBD1 (6 bases). The CDR3 length is 15 residues. Trimming left V 3 bases short and J 2 bases short, with 10 bases between. Germline assignment: CDR1 LGHDT and CDR2 YNNKEL (reference sequence). The CDR3 coding sequence is TGTGCCAGCAGCCATTTGGGGGCCAACACCGGGGAGCTGTTTTTT. Its protein product is CASSHLGANTGELFF.

The V gene is TRBV20-1, the J gene TRBJ1-2, with TRBD1 matching over 8 bases. This CDR3 contains 14 residues. V was clipped by 0 bases and J by 7 bases; unmatched bases: 7. Germline CDR1 reads DFQATT; CDR2 reads SNEGSKA (reference sequence). For the CDR3, the DNA is TGCAGTGCTAGAGATAATGGCAGGGGGCTTGGCTACACCTTC. Amino acid sequence: CSARDNGRGLGYTF.

The CDR3 region has the DNA TGCGCCAGCAGCTTGGAGGCGGGACTACAAGAGACCCAGTACTTC. It specifies CASSLEAGLQETQYF. The chain links TRBV5-1 to TRBJ2-5; 7 positions match TRBD2. In germline, CDR1 is SGHRS, CDR2 YFSETQ. This CDR3 is built from 15 residues. Trimming at V came to 0 bases and at J to 2 bases, leaving 4 bases not matched to a gene.

The rearrangement links TRBV5-1 to TRBJ1-6; tentative D call: TRBD1 (5 bases). V shed 4 bases and J shed 0 bases, with 17 bases lying between them. In germline, CDR1 is SGHRS, CDR2 YFSETQ. This CDR3 is 18 amino acids long. The CDR3 sequence is CASSPGTFLSSYNSPLHF. The CDR3 DNA reads as TGCGCCAGCAGCCCCGGGACTTTTCTGAGCTCCTATAATTCACCCCTCCACTTT.

This clonotype has at least ten counts. The CDR3: CASSHLLWTVNEQFF. CDR3 in DNA: TGTGCCAGCAGCCATCTACTTTGGACAGTAAATGAGCAGTTCTTC. The chain links TRBV12-3 or TRBV12-4 to TRBJ2-5, with a tentative D call TRBD1 (6 bases). The end of the DNA is better explained by TRBJ2-1, so the J call may be wrong. The CDR3 has 15 residues.

This clonotype was detected a few times. The chain links TRBV29-1 to TRBJ1-2; 9 nucleotides agree with TRBD1. The germline gives CDR1 SQVTM, CDR2 ANQGSEA. CDR3 length: 14 amino acids. Trimming at V came to 3 bases and at J to 9 bases, leaving 11 bases not matched to a gene. The CDR3 here is CSVEAGQGPVSYTF. CDR3 DNA: TGCAGCGTTGAGGCAGGACAGGGGCCCGTTAGCTACACCTTC.

The chain employs TRBV25-1 and TRBJ2-5, with D perhaps matching TRBD2 (7 bases). With the DNA end fitting TRBJ2-1 better, the J assignment may be wrong. The CDR3 is 13 residues long. Germline-derived CDR1 and CDR2 are MGHDK and SYGVNS. CDR3 in amino acids: CASTEGGRNEQFF. The CDR3 DNA sequence: TGTGCCAGCACTGAGGGGGGGCGGAATGAGCAGTTCTTC.

This clonotype was recorded at least ten times. V gene TRBV19 combines with J gene TRBJ1-3; D gene uncertain. V was cut by 5 bases and J by 0 bases, with 5 bases left in between. The CDR3 is made up of 13 amino acids. Germline assignment: CDR1 LNHDA and CDR2 SQIVND (reference sequence). The CDR3 loop reads CASSRTSGNTIYF. The CDR3 DNA reads as TGTGCCAGTAGTCGGACCTCTGGAAACACCATATATTTT.